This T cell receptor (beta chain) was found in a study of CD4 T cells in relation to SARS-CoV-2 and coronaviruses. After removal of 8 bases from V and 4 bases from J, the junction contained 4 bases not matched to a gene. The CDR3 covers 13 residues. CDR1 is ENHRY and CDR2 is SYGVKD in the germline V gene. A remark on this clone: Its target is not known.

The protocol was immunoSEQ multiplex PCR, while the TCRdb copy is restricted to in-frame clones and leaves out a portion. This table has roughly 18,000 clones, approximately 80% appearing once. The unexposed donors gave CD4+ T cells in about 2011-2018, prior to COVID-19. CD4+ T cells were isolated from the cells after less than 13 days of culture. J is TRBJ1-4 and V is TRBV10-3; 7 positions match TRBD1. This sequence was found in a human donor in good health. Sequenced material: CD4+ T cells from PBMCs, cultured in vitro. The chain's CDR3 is CAIQGQSNEKLFF. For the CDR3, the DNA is TGTGCCATCCAGGGACAGAGTAATGAAAAACTGTTTTTT.